This entry concerns a single T cell receptor beta chain. The CDR3 is made up of 15 amino acids. V was clipped by 2 bases and J by 2 bases, with 14 bases between them. Germline V CDR1 and CDR2: GTSNPN, SVGIG (reference sequence). PCR amplification relied on 60 Vbeta primers (plus 13 Jbeta primers). Clones were read by immunoSEQ multiplex PCR, and TCRdb kept only the in-frame ones, dropping some. The table shows around 140,000 clones, with over 70% occurring only once. The entry originates in a study of cytomegalovirus exposure and HLA in healthy donors. Across the whole study: In terms of ancestry, the Caucasian-associated cluster contained roughly 80% of the approximately 420 genotyped donors.

Sequencing was carried out using PBMCs. The source of this sequence is a woman between 18 and 29 years old in good health and CMV-seronegative. The chain uses TRBV30 and TRBJ2-3; TRBD2 might be the D (6 bases). CDR3 sequence (DNA): TGTGCCTGGAGTAACTACGCGGGATCCACAGATACGCAGTATTTT. This encodes CAWSNYAGSTDTQYF.